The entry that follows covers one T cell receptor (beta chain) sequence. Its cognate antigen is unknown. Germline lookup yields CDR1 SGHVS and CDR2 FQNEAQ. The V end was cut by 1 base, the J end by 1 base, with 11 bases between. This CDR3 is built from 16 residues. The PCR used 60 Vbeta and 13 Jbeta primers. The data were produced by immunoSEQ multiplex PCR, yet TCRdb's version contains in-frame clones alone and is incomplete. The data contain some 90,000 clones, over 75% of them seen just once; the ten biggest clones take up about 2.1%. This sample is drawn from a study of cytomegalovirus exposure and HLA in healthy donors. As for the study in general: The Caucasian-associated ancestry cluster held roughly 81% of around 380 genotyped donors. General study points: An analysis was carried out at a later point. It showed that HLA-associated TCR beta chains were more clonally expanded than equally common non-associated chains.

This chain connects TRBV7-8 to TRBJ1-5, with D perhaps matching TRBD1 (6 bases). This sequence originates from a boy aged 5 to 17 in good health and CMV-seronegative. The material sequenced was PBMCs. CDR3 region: CASSLVRTESNQPQHF. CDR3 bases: TGTGCCAGCAGCTTAGTTAGGACAGAGAGCAATCAGCCCCAGCATTTT.